This T cell receptor beta chain was captured by sequencing in a study of T cells in localized non-small cell lung cancer. Some clones are missing from TCRdb's copy, which holds only in-frame ones; the method was immunoSEQ multiplex PCR. The sample shows 30,000 or so clones, about nine tenths of them seen only once. This clone was detected only a few times. As yet, its antigen is unknown. Study-wide results and caveats: With higher T cell density in blood came longer overall survival.

Material: peripheral blood mononuclear cells, obtained before any cancer treatment. This receptor was taken from a woman between 35 and 75 years old with stage III lung adenocarcinoma.

CDR3 loop: CAWRGPPKYTEAFF. The CDR3 bases are TGTGCCTGGAGGGGACCCCCGAAGTACACTGAAGCTTTCTTT. The chain recombines TRBV30 with TRBJ1-1, with TRBD1 as a possible D gene (5 bases). Trimming took off 3 bases at V and 3 bases at J, with 14 bases between the two ends. The CDR3 extends over 14 amino acids. CDR1 is GTSNPN, CDR2 SVGIG, per germline (reference sequence).